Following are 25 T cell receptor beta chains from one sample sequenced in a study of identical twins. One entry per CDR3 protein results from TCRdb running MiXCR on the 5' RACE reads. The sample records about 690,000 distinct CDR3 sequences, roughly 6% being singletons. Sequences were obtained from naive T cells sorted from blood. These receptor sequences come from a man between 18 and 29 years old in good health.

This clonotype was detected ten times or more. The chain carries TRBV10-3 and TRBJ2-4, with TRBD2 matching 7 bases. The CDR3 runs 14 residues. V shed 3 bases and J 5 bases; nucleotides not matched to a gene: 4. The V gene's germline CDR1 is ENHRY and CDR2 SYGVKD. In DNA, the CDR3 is TGTGCCATCAGTGATGGGCTAGCGGAAAACATTCAGTACTTC. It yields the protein CAISDGLAENIQYF.

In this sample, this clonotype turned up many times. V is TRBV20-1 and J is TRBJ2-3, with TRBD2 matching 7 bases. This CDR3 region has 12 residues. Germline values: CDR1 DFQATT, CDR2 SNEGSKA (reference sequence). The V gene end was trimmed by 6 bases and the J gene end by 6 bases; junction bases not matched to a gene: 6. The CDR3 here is CSARGGSDTQYF. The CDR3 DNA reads TGCAGTGCCCGAGGCGGGAGTGATACGCAGTATTTT.

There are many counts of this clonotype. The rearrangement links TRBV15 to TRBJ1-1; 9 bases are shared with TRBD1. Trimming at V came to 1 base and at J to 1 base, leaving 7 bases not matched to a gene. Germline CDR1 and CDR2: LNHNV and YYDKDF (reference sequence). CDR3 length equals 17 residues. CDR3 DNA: TGTGCCACCAGCAGAGCTCCCGGGACAGGGAAGAACACTGAAGCTTTCTTT. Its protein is CATSRAPGTGKNTEAFF.

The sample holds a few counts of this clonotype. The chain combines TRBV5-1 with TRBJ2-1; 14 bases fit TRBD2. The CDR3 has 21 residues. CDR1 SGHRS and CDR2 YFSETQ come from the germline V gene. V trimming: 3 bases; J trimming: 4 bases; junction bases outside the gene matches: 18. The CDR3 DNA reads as TGCGCCAGCAGCTCCGCACCCATCTCGGGACTAGCGGGAGCGACGTACAATGAGCAGTTCTTC. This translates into CASSSAPISGLAGATYNEQFF. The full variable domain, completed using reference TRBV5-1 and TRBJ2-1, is KAGVTQTPRYLIKTRGQQVTLSCSPISGHRSVSWYQQTPGQGLQFLFEYFSETQRNKGNFPGRFSGRQFSNSRSEMNVSTLELGDSALYLCASSSAPISGLAGATYNEQFFGPGTRLTVL.

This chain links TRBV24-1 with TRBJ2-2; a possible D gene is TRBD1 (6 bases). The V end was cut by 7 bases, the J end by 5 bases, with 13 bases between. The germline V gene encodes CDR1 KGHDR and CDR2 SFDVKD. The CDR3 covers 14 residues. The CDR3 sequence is CATRASGTTGELFF. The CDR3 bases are TGTGCCACCAGGGCATCAGGGACAACCGGGGAGCTGTTTTTT.

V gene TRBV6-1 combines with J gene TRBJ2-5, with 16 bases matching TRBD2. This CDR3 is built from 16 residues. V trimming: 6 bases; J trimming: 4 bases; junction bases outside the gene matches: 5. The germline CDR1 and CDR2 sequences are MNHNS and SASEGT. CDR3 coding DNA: TGTGCCAGCAGCCGCGGGACTAGCGGGAGGGTAGAGACCCAGTACTTC. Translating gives CASSRGTSGRVETQYF.

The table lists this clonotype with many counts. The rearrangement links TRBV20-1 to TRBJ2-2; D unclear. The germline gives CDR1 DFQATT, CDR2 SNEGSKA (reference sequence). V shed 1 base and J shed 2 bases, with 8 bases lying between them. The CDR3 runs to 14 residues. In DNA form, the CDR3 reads TGCAGTGCTAGAGTGGACGGTAACACCGGGGAGCTGTTTTTT. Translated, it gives CSARVDGNTGELFF.

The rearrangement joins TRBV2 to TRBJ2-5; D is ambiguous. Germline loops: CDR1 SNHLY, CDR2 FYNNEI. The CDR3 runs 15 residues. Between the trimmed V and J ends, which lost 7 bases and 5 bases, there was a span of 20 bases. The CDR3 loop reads CASMFWASETETQYF. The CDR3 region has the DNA TGTGCCAGCATGTTCTGGGCTAGTGAGACTGAGACCCAGTACTTC.

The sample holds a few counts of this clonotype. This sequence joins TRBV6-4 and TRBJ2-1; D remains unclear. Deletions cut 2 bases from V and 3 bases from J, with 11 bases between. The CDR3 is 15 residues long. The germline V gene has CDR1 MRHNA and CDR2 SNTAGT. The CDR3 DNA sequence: TGTGCCAGCAGTGACCTGGGGAAGAACTACAATGAGCAGTTCTTC. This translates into CASSDLGKNYNEQFF.

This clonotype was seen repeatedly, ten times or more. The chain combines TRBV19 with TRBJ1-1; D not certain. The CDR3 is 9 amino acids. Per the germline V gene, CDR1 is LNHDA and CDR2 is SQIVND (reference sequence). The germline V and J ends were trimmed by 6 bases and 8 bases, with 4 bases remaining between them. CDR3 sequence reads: CASRGEAFF. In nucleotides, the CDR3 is TGTGCCAGTAGGGGCGAAGCTTTCTTT.

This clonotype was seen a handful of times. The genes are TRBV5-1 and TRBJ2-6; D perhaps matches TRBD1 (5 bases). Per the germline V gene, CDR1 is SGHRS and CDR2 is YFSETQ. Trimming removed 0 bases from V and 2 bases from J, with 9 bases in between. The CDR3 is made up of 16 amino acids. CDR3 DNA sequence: TGCGCCAGCAGCTTGGGTCGACAGACTGGGGCCAACGTCCTGACTTTC. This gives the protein CASSLGRQTGANVLTF.

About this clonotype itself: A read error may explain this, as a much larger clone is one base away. The chain's CDR3 is CASSPDRGSYYSDQPQHF. CDR3 sequence (DNA): TGTGCCAGCAGCCCCGACAGGGGGTCCTATTATAGCGATCAGCCCCAGCATTTT. The V and J genes are TRBV4-2 and TRBJ1-5; 9 nucleotides agree with TRBD1. Germline CDR1 LGHNA, CDR2 YNFKEQ. This CDR3 contains 18 residues.

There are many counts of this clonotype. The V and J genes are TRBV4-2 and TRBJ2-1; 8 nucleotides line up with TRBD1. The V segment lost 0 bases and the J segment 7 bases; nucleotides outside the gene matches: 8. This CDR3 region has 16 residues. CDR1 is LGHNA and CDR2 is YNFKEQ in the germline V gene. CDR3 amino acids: CASSQEGQGNRNEQFF. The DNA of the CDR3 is TGTGCCAGCAGCCAAGAAGGACAGGGAAATCGGAATGAGCAGTTCTTC.

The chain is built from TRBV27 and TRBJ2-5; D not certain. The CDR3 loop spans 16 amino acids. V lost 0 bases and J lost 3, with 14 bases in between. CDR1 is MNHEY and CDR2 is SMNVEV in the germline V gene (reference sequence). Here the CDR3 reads CASSLSSSPVKETQYF. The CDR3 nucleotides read TGTGCCAGCAGTTTATCATCAAGCCCGGTGAAAGAGACCCAGTACTTC.

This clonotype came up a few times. This CDR3 is CASSREDRAGYEQYF. For the CDR3, the DNA is TGCGCCAGCAGCCGGGAGGACAGGGCAGGCTACGAGCAGTACTTC. The V gene is TRBV5-1, the J gene TRBJ2-7, with a tentative D call TRBD1 (8 bases). V was trimmed by 4 bases and J by 3 bases, leaving 17 bases between them. This CDR3 comprises 15 residues. CDR1 and CDR2 (germline): SGHRS, YFSETQ.

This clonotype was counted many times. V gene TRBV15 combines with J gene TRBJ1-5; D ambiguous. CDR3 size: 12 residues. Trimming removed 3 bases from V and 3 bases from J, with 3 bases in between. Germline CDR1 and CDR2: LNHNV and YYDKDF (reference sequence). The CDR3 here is CATSRPNQPQHF. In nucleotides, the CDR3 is TGTGCCACCAGCAGGCCCAATCAGCCCCAGCATTTT.

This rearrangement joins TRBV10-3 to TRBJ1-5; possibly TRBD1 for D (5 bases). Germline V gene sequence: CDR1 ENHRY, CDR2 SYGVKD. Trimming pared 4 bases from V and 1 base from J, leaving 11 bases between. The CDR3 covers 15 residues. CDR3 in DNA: TGTGCCATCAGTGGCCCGGGGACGAGCAATCAGCCCCAGCATTTT. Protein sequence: CAISGPGTSNQPQHF.

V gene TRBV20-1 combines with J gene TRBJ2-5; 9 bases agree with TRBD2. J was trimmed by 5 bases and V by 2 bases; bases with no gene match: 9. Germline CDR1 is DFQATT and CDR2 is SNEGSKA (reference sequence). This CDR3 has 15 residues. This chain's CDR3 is CSARRLAELPETQYF. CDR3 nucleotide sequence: TGCAGTGCTAGAAGACTAGCGGAGCTTCCGGAGACCCAGTACTTC.

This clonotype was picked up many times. CDR3 in amino acids: CASRAGQGEKLFF. The CDR3 DNA reads as TGTGCCAGCAGGGCGGGGCAGGGTGAAAAACTGTTTTTT. J is TRBJ1-4 and V is TRBV27; maybe TRBD1 (5 bases). Trimming removed 6 bases at V and 7 bases at J, with 12 bases between. Germline CDR1 reads MNHEY; CDR2 reads SMNVEV (reference sequence). This CDR3 has 13 residues.

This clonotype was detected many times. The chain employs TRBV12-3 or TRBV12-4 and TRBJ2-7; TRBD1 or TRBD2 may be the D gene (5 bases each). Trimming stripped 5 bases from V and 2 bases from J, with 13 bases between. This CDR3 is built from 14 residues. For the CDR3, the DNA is TGTGCCAGCAGTGAGGGGCACTTCACCTACGAGCAGTACGTC. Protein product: CASSEGHFTYEQYV.

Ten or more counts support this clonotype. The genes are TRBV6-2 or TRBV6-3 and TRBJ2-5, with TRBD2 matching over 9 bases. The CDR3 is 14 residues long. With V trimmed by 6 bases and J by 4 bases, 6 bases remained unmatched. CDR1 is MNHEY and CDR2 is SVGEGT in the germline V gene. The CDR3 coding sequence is TGTGCCAGCAGGCCGGGACTAGCATTAGAGACCCAGTACTTC. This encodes CASRPGLALETQYF.

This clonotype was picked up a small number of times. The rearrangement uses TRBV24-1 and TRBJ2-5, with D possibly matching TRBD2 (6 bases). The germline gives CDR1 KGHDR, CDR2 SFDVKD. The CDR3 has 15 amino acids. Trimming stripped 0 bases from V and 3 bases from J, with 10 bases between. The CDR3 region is CATSDLGGTEETQYF. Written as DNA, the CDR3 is TGTGCCACCAGTGATTTGGGTGGGACTGAAGAGACCCAGTACTTC.

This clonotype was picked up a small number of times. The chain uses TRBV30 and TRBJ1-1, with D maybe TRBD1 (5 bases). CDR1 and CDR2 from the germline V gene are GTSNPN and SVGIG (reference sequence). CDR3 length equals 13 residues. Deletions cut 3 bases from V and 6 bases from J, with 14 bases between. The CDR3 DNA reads TGTGCCTGGAGCTGGGACCAAAGCGCTGAAGCTTTCTTT. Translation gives CAWSWDQSAEAFF. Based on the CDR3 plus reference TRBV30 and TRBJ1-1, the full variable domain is SQTIHQWPATLVQPVGSPLSLECTVEGTSNPNLYWYRQAAGRGLQLLFYSVGIGQISSEVPQNLSASRPQDRQFILSSKKLLLSDSGFYLCAWSWDQSAEAFFGQGTRLTVV.

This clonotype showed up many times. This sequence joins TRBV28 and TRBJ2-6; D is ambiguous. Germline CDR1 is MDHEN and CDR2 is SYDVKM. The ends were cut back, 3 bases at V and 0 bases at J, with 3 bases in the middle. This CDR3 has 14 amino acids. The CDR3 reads CASSFRSGANVLTF. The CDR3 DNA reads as TGTGCCAGCAGTTTTCGCTCTGGGGCCAACGTCCTGACTTTC.

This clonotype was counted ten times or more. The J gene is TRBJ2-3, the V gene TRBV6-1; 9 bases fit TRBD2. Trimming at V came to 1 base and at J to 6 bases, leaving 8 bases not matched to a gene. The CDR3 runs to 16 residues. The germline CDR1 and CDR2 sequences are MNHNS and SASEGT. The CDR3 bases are TGTGCCAGCAGTGAAGAGTGGCGGGAGGGTACCGATACGCAGTATTTT. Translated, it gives CASSEEWREGTDTQYF.